A selection of T cell receptor beta chains follows, all from one sample in a study of T-cell memory formation after mild COVID-19. TCRdb re-derived calls from the 5' RACE reads in MiXCR, one entry per CDR3 protein. Of approximately 410,000 distinct CDR3 sequences in the sample, under 25% were seen once. The source material was PBMCs or a T cell subset sorted from them (not recorded which). These receptors came from an adult woman who had mild COVID-19 (a few samples of this study predate the infection). Cell type and time point are not known. CDR3s include the opening cysteine and the closing phenylalanine or tryptophan. Each record gives: V gene, J gene, CDR3 protein.

>TRBV23-1|TRBJ1-2
CASSQCKGTGEGYTF
>TRBV24-1|TRBJ1-5
CATSDARGGNQPQHF
>TRBV11-2|TRBJ2-5
CASSLLGGAPETQYF
>TRBV7-2|TRBJ2-5
CASSLGTAETQYF
>TRBV12-3/TRBV12-4|TRBJ2-1
CASSLLTVRATSQGNEQFF
>TRBV20-1|TRBJ2-6
CSARPPRNSGANVLTF
>TRBV7-2|TRBJ1-2
CASSLSSAYGYTF
>TRBV9|TRBJ2-7
CASGDTYEQYF
>TRBV27|TRBJ1-4
CASRKADRDVGKLFF
>TRBV10-3|TRBJ2-7
CAIRSGTGSSYEQYF
>TRBV7-9|TRBJ2-1
CASSNPQSPDEQFF
>TRBV29-1|TRBJ1-2
CSVEWGARYGYTF
>TRBV20-1|TRBJ2-2
CSAMTSGSGTGELFF
>TRBV5-1|TRBJ2-7
CASSLDFGTGAYEQYF
>TRBV6-5|TRBJ2-7
CASSYTGGSHEQYF
>TRBV27|TRBJ2-7
CASSLGLIYEQYF
>TRBV7-9|TRBJ2-1
CASSQGRGGFINEQFF
>TRBV27|TRBJ1-5
CASSLNGNQPQHF
>TRBV19|TRBJ2-1
CASSITWTRGNEQFF
>TRBV7-2|TRBJ2-3
CASSLGLTDTQYF
>TRBV24-1|TRBJ2-7
CATSDAGQYEQYF
>TRBV5-1|TRBJ1-1
CASSPWTLHTEAFF
>TRBV24-1|TRBJ1-2
CATSDKGAQNYGYTF
>TRBV6-2/TRBV6-3|TRBJ2-1
CASSLDERGEQFF
>TRBV3-1|TRBJ2-2
CASSQVAAFTGELFF